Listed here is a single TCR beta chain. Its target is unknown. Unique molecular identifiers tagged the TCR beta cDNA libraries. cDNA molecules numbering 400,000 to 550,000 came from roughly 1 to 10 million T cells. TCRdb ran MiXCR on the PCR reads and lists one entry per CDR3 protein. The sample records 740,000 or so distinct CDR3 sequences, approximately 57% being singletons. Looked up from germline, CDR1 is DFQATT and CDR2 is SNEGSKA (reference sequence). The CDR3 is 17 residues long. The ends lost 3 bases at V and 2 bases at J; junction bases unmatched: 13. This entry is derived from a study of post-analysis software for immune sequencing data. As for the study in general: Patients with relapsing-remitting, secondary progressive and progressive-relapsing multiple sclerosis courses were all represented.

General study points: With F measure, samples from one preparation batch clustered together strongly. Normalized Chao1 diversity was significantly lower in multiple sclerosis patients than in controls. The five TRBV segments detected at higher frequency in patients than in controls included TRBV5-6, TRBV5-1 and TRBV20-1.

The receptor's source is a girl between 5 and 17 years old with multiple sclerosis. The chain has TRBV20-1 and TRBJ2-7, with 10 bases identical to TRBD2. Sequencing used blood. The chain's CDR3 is CSASSASGSTMTYEQYF. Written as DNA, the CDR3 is TGCAGTGCTAGTTCGGCTAGCGGGAGTACAATGACCTACGAGCAGTACTTC.